Listed below are T cell receptor beta chains from one sample, sequenced in a study of T cells after yellow fever vaccination. TCRdb re-called the 5' RACE reads through MiXCR, storing one row per CDR3 protein. The data show 450,000 to 600,000 distinct CDR3 sequences, roughly a sixth seen once. The material was PBMCs, obtained 4 to 6 days after the first yellow fever vaccination. Source of these receptors: a man between 18 and 29 years old who received the YFV17D yellow fever vaccine. CDR3s include the opening cysteine and the closing phenylalanine or tryptophan. A D gene is named only where the DNA matches it firmly. The size of a clone is reported for some rows only, either as once, few or many, or as a class for expanded clones.

D gene: -
clone size: -
V gene: TRBV7-2
J gene: TRBJ1-1
CDR3 DNA: TGTGCCAGCAGCTTATATCCGGGGGGCATGAACACTGAAGCTTTCTTT
CDR3 protein: CASSLYPGGMNTEAFF

D gene: TRBD1
clone size: few
V gene: TRBV5-1
J gene: TRBJ2-1
CDR3 DNA: TGCGCCAGCAGCTTGGGACGCGGACAGGGGGCTACCAATGAGCAGTTCTTC
CDR3 protein: CASSLGRGQGATNEQFF

D gene: -
clone size: many
V gene: TRBV20-1
J gene: TRBJ2-3
CDR3 DNA: TGCAGTCCCGGAGGGCCTCAAGCCACAGATACGCAGTATTTT
CDR3 protein: CSPGGPQATDTQYF

D gene: TRBD1
clone size: -
V gene: TRBV6-2/TRBV6-3
J gene: TRBJ2-7
CDR3 DNA: TGTGCCAGCAGTGGGACAGAAGCCTACGAGCAGTACTTC
CDR3 protein: CASSGTEAYEQYF

D gene: TRBD1
clone size: -
V gene: TRBV27
J gene: TRBJ2-2
CDR3 DNA: TGTGCCAGCAGTTCCCTCCCGTGGCAGGGGGCGACCGGGGAGCTGTTTTTT
CDR3 protein: CASSSLPWQGATGELFF

D gene: -
clone size: -
V gene: TRBV7-9
J gene: TRBJ2-7
CDR3 DNA: TGTGCCAGCAGCTTTCAGGGCGAGTCCTACGAGCAGTACTTC
CDR3 protein: CASSFQGESYEQYF

D gene: -
clone size: few
V gene: TRBV6-6
J gene: TRBJ1-2
CDR3 DNA: TGTGCCAGCAGTTACTCGGTCCATGGCTACACCTTC
CDR3 protein: CASSYSVHGYTF

D gene: TRBD1
clone size: -
V gene: TRBV3-1
J gene: TRBJ1-6
CDR3 DNA: TGTGCCAGCAGCCAAGCCGGGACAGGAAGACAACGCCATAATTCACCCCTCCACTTT
CDR3 protein: CASSQAGTGRQRHNSPLHF

D gene: -
clone size: -
V gene: TRBV7-2
J gene: TRBJ2-1
CDR3 DNA: TGTGCCAGCAGCTTTGACTTCCTCAATGAGCAGTTCTTC
CDR3 protein: CASSFDFLNEQFF

D gene: -
clone size: -
V gene: TRBV6-5
J gene: TRBJ2-5
CDR3 DNA: TGTGCCAGCAGTGGCCGTGGGACCCAGTACTTC
CDR3 protein: CASSGRGTQYF

D gene: -
clone size: many
V gene: TRBV15
J gene: TRBJ2-3
CDR3 DNA: TGTGCCACCAGCAGATCCCCGACCGCAGATACGCAGTATTTT
CDR3 protein: CATSRSPTADTQYF

D gene: TRBD1
clone size: -
V gene: TRBV6-5
J gene: TRBJ2-6
CDR3 DNA: TGTGCCAGCAGTTACGGGACAGGACCCCCCTCTGGGGCCAACGTCCTGACTTTC
CDR3 protein: CASSYGTGPPSGANVLTF

D gene: -
clone size: -
V gene: TRBV6-1
J gene: TRBJ2-1
CDR3 DNA: TGTGCCAGCAGCGGATCTGGCGGACACTACAATGAGCAGTTCTTC
CDR3 protein: CASSGSGGHYNEQFF

D gene: -
clone size: -
V gene: TRBV4-2
J gene: TRBJ2-2
CDR3 DNA: TGTGCCAGCAGCCTAGGGACCGGCGGGGAGCTGTTTTTT
CDR3 protein: CASSLGTGGELFF

D gene: -
clone size: -
V gene: TRBV12-3/TRBV12-4
J gene: TRBJ2-7
CDR3 DNA: TGTGCCAGCAGTTCCCCCTCGGACAGACCCCACGGCGAGCAGTACTTC
CDR3 protein: CASSSPSDRPHGEQYF

D gene: -
clone size: few
V gene: TRBV6-2/TRBV6-3
J gene: TRBJ2-1
CDR3 DNA: TGTGCCAGCAGAAAGGCCTCCTACAATGAGCAGTTCTTC
CDR3 protein: CASRKASYNEQFF

D gene: -
clone size: -
V gene: TRBV7-6
J gene: TRBJ2-3
CDR3 DNA: TGTGCCAGCAGCTTAAGCGGGCAGGGCTTCACAGATACGCAGTATTTT
CDR3 protein: CASSLSGQGFTDTQYF

D gene: -
clone size: many
V gene: TRBV10-3
J gene: TRBJ2-1
CDR3 DNA: TGTGCCATCAGTGAGCCGGAGTCCCAGGGGTATAAGCAGTTCTTC
CDR3 protein: CAISEPESQGYKQFF

D gene: TRBD1
clone size: -
V gene: TRBV2
J gene: TRBJ1-5
CDR3 DNA: TGTGCCAGCAGTCCCCGACAGGGGCACTATCAGCCCCAGCATTTT
CDR3 protein: CASSPRQGHYQPQHF

D gene: TRBD1
clone size: few
V gene: TRBV27
J gene: TRBJ2-2
CDR3 DNA: TGTGCCAGCAGACAGCGGACAGGCGTAACCGGGGAGCTGTTTTTT
CDR3 protein: CASRQRTGVTGELFF

D gene: TRBD1
clone size: -
V gene: TRBV7-2
J gene: TRBJ2-2
CDR3 DNA: TGTGCCAGCAGCTTAAGGACAGGGGTGACCGGGGAGCTGTTTTTT
CDR3 protein: CASSLRTGVTGELFF

D gene: -
clone size: few
V gene: TRBV5-5
J gene: TRBJ2-3
CDR3 DNA: TGTGCCAGCAGCTTTCTAGGGGATGGAGATACGCAGTATTTT
CDR3 protein: CASSFLGDGDTQYF

D gene: -
clone size: -
V gene: TRBV7-3
J gene: TRBJ1-1
CDR3 DNA: TGTGCCAGCAGCTTAGGAGGGGGTTGGACTGAAGCTTTCTTT
CDR3 protein: CASSLGGGWTEAFF

D gene: TRBD2
clone size: -
V gene: TRBV11-2
J gene: TRBJ2-7
CDR3 DNA: TGTGCCAGCAGCTTAGGACTAGCGGGGGGGGGTTTATACTACGAGCAGTACTTC
CDR3 protein: CASSLGLAGGGLYYEQYF

D gene: -
clone size: few
V gene: TRBV9
J gene: TRBJ1-5
CDR3 DNA: TGTGCCAGCAGCGAATCCCCCAATCAGCCCCAGCATTTT
CDR3 protein: CASSESPNQPQHF

D gene: -
clone size: -
V gene: TRBV5-4
J gene: TRBJ2-3
CDR3 DNA: TGTGCCAGCAGCTTGGGAGCGGGTCTAGTTAGCACAGATACGCAGTATTTT
CDR3 protein: CASSLGAGLVSTDTQYF

D gene: TRBD2
clone size: -
V gene: TRBV4-2
J gene: TRBJ2-5
CDR3 DNA: TGTGCCAGCAGCCAAGGGGCTAGCGGGGGGTTACAAGAGACCCAGTACTTC
CDR3 protein: CASSQGASGGLQETQYF

D gene: -
clone size: -
V gene: TRBV6-1
J gene: TRBJ1-5
CDR3 DNA: TGTGCCAGCAGGAGGACGCCCCGGAGTCAGCCCCAGCATTTT
CDR3 protein: CASRRTPRSQPQHF

D gene: -
clone size: few
V gene: TRBV28
J gene: TRBJ2-2
CDR3 DNA: TGTGCCAGCAGTTTACAGTACACCGGGGAGCTGTTTTTT
CDR3 protein: CASSLQYTGELFF

D gene: -
clone size: -
V gene: TRBV20-1
J gene: TRBJ2-5
CDR3 DNA: TGCAGTGCTCCAGAAGAGACCCAGTACTTC
CDR3 protein: CSAPEETQYF

D gene: -
clone size: few
V gene: TRBV7-6
J gene: TRBJ2-3
CDR3 DNA: TGTGCCAGCAGCACTAGTATGGCAGATACGCAGTATTTT
CDR3 protein: CASSTSMADTQYF

D gene: -
clone size: -
V gene: TRBV7-9
J gene: TRBJ2-3
CDR3 DNA: TGTGCCAGCAGCAAGACAAACACAGATACGCAGTATTTT
CDR3 protein: CASSKTNTDTQYF

D gene: TRBD1
clone size: -
V gene: TRBV24-1
J gene: TRBJ2-2
CDR3 DNA: TGTGCCACCCGTGGCCCTGGGACAGAGACGGGCGGGGAGCTGTTTTTT
CDR3 protein: CATRGPGTETGGELFF

D gene: TRBD1
clone size: few
V gene: TRBV7-2
J gene: TRBJ1-1
CDR3 DNA: TGTGCCAGCAGCCATGGACAGGGGATTGGGACTGAAGCTTTCTTT
CDR3 protein: CASSHGQGIGTEAFF

D gene: -
clone size: -
V gene: TRBV7-9
J gene: TRBJ2-1
CDR3 DNA: TGTGCCAGCAGCTTTCGTGATTCTTCCTACAATGTGCAGTTCTTC
CDR3 protein: CASSFRDSSYNVQFF

D gene: -
clone size: few
V gene: TRBV11-2
J gene: TRBJ2-7
CDR3 DNA: TGTGCCAGCAGCTTATCCATCACCTACGAGCAGTACTTC
CDR3 protein: CASSLSITYEQYF

D gene: -
clone size: -
V gene: TRBV29-1
J gene: TRBJ1-1
CDR3 DNA: TGCAGCGTTGTTCCCCGACAGGTGAACACTGAAGCTTTCTTT
CDR3 protein: CSVVPRQVNTEAFF

D gene: -
clone size: -
V gene: TRBV5-1
J gene: TRBJ2-1
CDR3 DNA: TGCGCCAGCAGCCTTTTAGGGGTAATGAATGAGCAGTTCTTC
CDR3 protein: CASSLLGVMNEQFF

D gene: TRBD1
clone size: -
V gene: TRBV4-2
J gene: TRBJ1-2
CDR3 DNA: TGTGCCAGCAGCCAAGAGTCCGGGACAGGGGATGGCTACACCTTC
CDR3 protein: CASSQESGTGDGYTF

D gene: -
clone size: -
V gene: TRBV30
J gene: TRBJ1-6
CDR3 DNA: TGTGCCTGGAGAAATGGGGATAATTCACCCCTCCACTTT
CDR3 protein: CAWRNGDNSPLHF

D gene: -
clone size: many
V gene: TRBV7-2
J gene: TRBJ1-1
CDR3 DNA: TGTGCCAGCAGCTTAGCTCCCGGAAACACTGAAGCTTTCTTT
CDR3 protein: CASSLAPGNTEAFF

D gene: -
clone size: -
V gene: TRBV29-1
J gene: TRBJ2-3
CDR3 DNA: TGCAGCTTTTCGCCTAGCACAGATACGCAGTATTTT
CDR3 protein: CSFSPSTDTQYF

D gene: -
clone size: few
V gene: TRBV29-1
J gene: TRBJ2-3
CDR3 DNA: TGCAGCGTTTTTAGGCGCACAGATACGCAGTATTTT
CDR3 protein: CSVFRRTDTQYF

D gene: TRBD2
clone size: -
V gene: TRBV5-4
J gene: TRBJ2-5
CDR3 DNA: TGTGCCAGCATGGGAACTAGCGGGGGCCCCCAGGAGACCCAGTACTTC
CDR3 protein: CASMGTSGGPQETQYF

D gene: TRBD1
clone size: few
V gene: TRBV5-1
J gene: TRBJ1-6
CDR3 DNA: TGCGCCAGCAGCGACGGGACAGGGCTACACGATAATTCACCCCTCCACTTT
CDR3 protein: CASSDGTGLHDNSPLHF

D gene: -
clone size: few
V gene: TRBV12-5
J gene: TRBJ2-2
CDR3 DNA: TGTGCTAGTGGTTTGGTACTAGCAGCCTGGCGTGGGGAGCTGTTTTTT
CDR3 protein: CASGLVLAAWRGELFF

D gene: -
clone size: many
V gene: TRBV12-3/TRBV12-4
J gene: TRBJ2-3
CDR3 DNA: TGTGCCAGCAGTCCTGCGGAACTGAGCACAGATACGCAGTATTTT
CDR3 protein: CASSPAELSTDTQYF

D gene: -
clone size: few
V gene: TRBV5-1
J gene: TRBJ2-2
CDR3 DNA: TGCGCCAGCAGCTTAGTTGGGACTACCGGGGAGCTGTTTTTT
CDR3 protein: CASSLVGTTGELFF

D gene: -
clone size: once
V gene: TRBV12-3/TRBV12-4
J gene: TRBJ1-2
CDR3 DNA: TGTGCCAGCAGTGCAGGGAGAGTCGGCTACACCTTC
CDR3 protein: CASSAGRVGYTF

D gene: -
clone size: few
V gene: TRBV6-1
J gene: TRBJ2-7
CDR3 DNA: TGTGCCAGCAGTCAAAGATTAGCAGGTGTGGAGCAGTACTTC
CDR3 protein: CASSQRLAGVEQYF

D gene: -
clone size: few
V gene: TRBV20-1
J gene: TRBJ1-3
CDR3 DNA: TGCAGTGCGTTGCGACAGAGCTCTGGAAACACCATATATTTT
CDR3 protein: CSALRQSSGNTIYF

D gene: TRBD1
clone size: -
V gene: TRBV14
J gene: TRBJ2-5
CDR3 DNA: TGTGCCAGCAGCCAAGATTGGGGGACAGGGGGCAGTGAGACCCAGTACTTC
CDR3 protein: CASSQDWGTGGSETQYF